This is a list of T cell receptor beta chains from one sample in a study of T cells after yellow fever vaccination. TCRdb re-called the 5' RACE reads through MiXCR, storing one row per CDR3 protein. In the table there are some 48,000 distinct CDR3 sequences, 6% to 7% of which are singletons. Here the sequenced sample was PBMCs, either bulk or a sorted T-cell subset (CD4+, CD8+, memory, or dextramer-sorted; not recorded which), taken 45 days after the yellow fever booster vaccination. The receptors stem from a man aged 30 to 39 who received the YFV17D yellow fever vaccine. CDR3s include the opening cysteine and the closing phenylalanine or tryptophan.

V gene	J gene	CDR3 protein
TRBV5-1	TRBJ2-1	CASSLDGDRSYNEQFF
TRBV27	TRBJ2-7	CASSRLAGGIYEQYF
TRBV7-9	TRBJ2-7	CASSQTSGVTYEQYF
TRBV20-1	TRBJ2-1	CSASTSGRWNEQFF
TRBV28	TRBJ2-5	CASSQGLPETQYF
TRBV4-3	TRBJ2-5	CATSGRMGETQYF
TRBV7-3	TRBJ2-3	CASSLSRERGDTQYF
TRBV5-1	TRBJ2-7	CASSVSTGGDHEQYF
TRBV28	TRBJ2-7	CASSSAGTGLYEQYF
TRBV20-1	TRBJ2-3	CSARRGRAGDTQYF
TRBV29-1	TRBJ2-3	CSVGSGMLGTDTQYF
TRBV12-3/TRBV12-4	TRBJ1-1	CASSLSKRGTEAFF
TRBV5-1	TRBJ1-2	CASSLETLGTYTF
TRBV20-1	TRBJ2-5	CSSEGQEETQYF
TRBV29-1	TRBJ2-7	CSVGGDRGEQYF
TRBV7-7	TRBJ2-7	CASSLADRGEQYF
TRBV5-8	TRBJ2-7	CASSVGLAGSYEQYF
TRBV15	TRBJ2-5	CATKGWAGSGETQYF
TRBV7-3	TRBJ2-1	CASSFQGGGSSYNEQFF
TRBV15	TRBJ2-5	CATSRVQGRSGETQYF